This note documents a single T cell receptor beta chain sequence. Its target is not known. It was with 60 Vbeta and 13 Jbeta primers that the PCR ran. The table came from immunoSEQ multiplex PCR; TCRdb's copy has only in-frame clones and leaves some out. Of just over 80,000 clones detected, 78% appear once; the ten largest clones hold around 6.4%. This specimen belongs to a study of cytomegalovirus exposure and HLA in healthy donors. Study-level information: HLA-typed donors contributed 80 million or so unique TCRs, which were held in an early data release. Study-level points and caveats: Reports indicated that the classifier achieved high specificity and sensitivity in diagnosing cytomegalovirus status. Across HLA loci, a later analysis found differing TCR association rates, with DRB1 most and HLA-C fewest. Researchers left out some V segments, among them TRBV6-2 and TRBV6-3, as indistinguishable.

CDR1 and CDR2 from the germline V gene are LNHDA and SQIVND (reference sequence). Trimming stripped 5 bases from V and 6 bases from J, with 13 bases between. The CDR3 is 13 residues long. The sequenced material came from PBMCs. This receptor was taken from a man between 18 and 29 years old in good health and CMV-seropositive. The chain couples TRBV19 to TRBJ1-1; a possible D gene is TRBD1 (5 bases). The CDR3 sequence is CASSWGVLAEAFF. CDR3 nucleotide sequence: TGTGCCAGTAGTTGGGGGGTATTAGCTGAAGCTTTCTTT. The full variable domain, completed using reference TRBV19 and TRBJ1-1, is DGGITQSPKYLFRKEGQNVTLSCEQNLNHDAMYWYRQDPGQGLRLIYYSQIVNDFQKGDIAEGYSVSREKKESFPLTVTSAQKNPTAFYLCASSWGVLAEAFFGQGTRLTVV.